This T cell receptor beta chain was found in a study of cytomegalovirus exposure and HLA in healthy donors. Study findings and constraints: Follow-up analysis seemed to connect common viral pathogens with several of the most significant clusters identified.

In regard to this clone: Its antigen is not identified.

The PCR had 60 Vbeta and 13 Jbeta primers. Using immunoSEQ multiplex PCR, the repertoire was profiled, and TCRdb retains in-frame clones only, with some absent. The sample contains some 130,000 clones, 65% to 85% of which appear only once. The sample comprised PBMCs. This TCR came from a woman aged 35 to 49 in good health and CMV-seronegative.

CDR3 sequence: CASSLAPDGFMNTEAFF. CDR3 DNA: TGTGCCAGCAGCTTAGCTCCCGACGGGTTCATGAACACTGAAGCTTTCTTT. This chain links TRBV11-2 with TRBJ1-1; unclear D gene. V gave up 1 base and J gave up 0 bases, with 15 bases separating them. CDR1 is SGHAT, CDR2 FQNNGV, per germline. This CDR3 comprises 17 residues.